This paragraph covers one TCR beta chain sequence. Those patients picked for sequencing had displayed CD8+CD57+ cell expansion on flow cytometry. Diagnosis of severe acquired aplastic anemia applied to all patients. Among the patients, none had received any therapy at the time of blood sampling. The data belong to a study of CD8+CD57+ T cells in acquired aplastic anemia. TCR beta VDJ and CDR3 profiles were obtained from a genomic DNA template. One entry per CDR3 protein results from TCRdb running MiXCR on the reads. This sample has more than 250,000 distinct CDR3 sequences; 70% to 85% occur once, and the top ten carry roughly two fifths. Specimen: sorted CD4+, CD8+, or CD8+CD57+ T cells (not recorded which) from PBMCs. The TCR comes from a human donor with aplastic anemia.

In DNA, the CDR3 is TGTGCCAGCAGCTTGACAGGGGGCGCCGACTGTGGCACCTTC. Its translation is CASSLTGGADCGTF. V is TRBV7-2 and J is TRBJ1-2; TRBD1 matches 10 bases. Trimming cost V 3 bases and J 13 bases; bases outside gene matches: 11. The germline V gene encodes CDR1 SGHTA and CDR2 FQGNSA. There are 14 residues in the CDR3.